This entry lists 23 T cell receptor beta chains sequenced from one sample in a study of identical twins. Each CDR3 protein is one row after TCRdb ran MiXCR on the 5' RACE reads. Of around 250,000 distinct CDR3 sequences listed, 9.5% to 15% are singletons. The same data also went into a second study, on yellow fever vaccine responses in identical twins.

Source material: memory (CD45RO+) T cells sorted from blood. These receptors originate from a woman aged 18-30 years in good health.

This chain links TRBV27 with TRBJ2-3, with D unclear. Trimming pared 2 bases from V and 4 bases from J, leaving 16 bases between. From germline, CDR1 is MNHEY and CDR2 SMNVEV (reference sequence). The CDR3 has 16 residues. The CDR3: CASSLRGLRNSDTQYF. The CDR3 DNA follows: TGTGCCAGCAGTTTAAGAGGCCTCCGTAACTCAGATACGCAGTATTTT.

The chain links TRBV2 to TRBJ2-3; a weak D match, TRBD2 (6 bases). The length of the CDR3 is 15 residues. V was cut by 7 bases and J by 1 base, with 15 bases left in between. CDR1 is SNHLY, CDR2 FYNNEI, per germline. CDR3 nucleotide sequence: TGTGCCAGCATATCCCTCGGCGGGGGCACAGATACGCAGTATTTT. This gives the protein CASISLGGGTDTQYF.

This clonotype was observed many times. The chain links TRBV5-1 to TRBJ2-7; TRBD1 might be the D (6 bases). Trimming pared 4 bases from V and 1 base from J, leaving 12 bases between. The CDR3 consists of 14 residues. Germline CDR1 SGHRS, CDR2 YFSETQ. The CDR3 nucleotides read TGCGCCAGCAGCACTTTACAGGGTTCCTACGAGCAGTACTTC. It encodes CASSTLQGSYEQYF.

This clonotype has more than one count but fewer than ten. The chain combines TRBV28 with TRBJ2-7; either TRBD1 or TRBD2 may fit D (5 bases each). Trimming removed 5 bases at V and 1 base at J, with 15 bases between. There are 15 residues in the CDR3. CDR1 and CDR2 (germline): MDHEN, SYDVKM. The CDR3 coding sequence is TGTGCCAGCAGTGCGCCCGGGACCGGATCCTACGAGCAGTACTTC. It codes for CASSAPGTGSYEQYF.

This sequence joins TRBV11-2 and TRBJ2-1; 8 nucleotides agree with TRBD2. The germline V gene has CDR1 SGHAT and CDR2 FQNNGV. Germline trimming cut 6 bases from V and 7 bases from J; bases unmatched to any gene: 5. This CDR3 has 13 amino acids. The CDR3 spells CASRAGDVNEQFF. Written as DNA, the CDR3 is TGTGCCAGCAGAGCGGGAGATGTAAATGAGCAGTTCTTC.

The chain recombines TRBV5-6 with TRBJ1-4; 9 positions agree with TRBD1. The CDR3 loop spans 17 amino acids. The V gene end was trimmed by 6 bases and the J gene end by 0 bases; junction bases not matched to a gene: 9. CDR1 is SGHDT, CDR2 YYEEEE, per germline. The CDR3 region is CASIFGQGIATNEKLFF. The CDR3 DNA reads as TGTGCCAGCATCTTCGGACAGGGGATTGCAACTAATGAAAAACTGTTTTTT.

DNA of the CDR3: TGCGCCAGCAGCCAAGCGGGAGGGCGGAAGTACTTC. Translation gives CASSQAGGRKYF. The chain recombines TRBV4-3 with TRBJ2-7; 8 bases map to TRBD2. The CDR3 is 12 amino acids. The trim removed 1 base at V and 11 bases at J, leaving 4 bases unmatched. Germline V gene lookup returns CDR1 LGHNA and CDR2 YSLEER.

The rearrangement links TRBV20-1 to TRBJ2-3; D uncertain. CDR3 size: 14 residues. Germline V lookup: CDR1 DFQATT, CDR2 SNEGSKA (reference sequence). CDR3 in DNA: TGCATGGGCTGGGTCCGTCCAGGAATGGATACGCAGTATTTT. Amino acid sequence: CMGWVRPGMDTQYF.

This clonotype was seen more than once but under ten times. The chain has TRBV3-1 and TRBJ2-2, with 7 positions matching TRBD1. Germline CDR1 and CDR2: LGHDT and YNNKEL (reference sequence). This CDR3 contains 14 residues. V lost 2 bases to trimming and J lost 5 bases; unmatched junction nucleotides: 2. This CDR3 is CASSQPQGTGELFF. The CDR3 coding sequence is TGTGCCAGCAGCCAACCACAGGGGACCGGGGAGCTGTTTTTT.

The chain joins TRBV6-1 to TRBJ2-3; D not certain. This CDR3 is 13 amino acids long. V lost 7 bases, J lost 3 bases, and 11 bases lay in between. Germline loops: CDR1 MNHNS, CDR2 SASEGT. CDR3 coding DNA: TGTGCCAGCAAAGGTGATTGGACAGATACGCAGTATTTT. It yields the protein CASKGDWTDTQYF.

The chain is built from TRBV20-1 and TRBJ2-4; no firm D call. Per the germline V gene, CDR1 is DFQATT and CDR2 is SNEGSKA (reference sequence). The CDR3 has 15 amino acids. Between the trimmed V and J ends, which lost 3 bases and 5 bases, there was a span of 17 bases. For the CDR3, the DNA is TGCAGTGCTAGTTCGACTGCAGGTCTTCAAAACATTCAGTACTTC. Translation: CSASSTAGLQNIQYF.

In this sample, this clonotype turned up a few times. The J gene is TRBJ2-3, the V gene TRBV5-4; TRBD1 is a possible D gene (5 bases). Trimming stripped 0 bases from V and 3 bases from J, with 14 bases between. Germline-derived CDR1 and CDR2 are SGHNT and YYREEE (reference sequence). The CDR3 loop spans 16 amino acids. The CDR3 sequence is CASSLGLKPGTDTQYF. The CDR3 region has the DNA TGTGCCAGCAGCTTGGGACTGAAGCCAGGGACAGATACGCAGTATTTT.

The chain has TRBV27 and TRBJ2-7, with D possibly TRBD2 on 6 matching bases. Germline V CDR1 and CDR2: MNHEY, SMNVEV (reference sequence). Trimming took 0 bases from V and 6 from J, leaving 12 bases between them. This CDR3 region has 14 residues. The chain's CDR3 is CASSLSGLHGEQYF. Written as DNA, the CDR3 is TGTGCCAGCAGTTTATCCGGACTACATGGCGAGCAGTACTTC.

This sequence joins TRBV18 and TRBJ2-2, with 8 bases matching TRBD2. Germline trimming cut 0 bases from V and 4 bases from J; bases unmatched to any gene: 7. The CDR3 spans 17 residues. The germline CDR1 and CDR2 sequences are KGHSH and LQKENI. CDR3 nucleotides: TGTGCCAGCTCACCACCGACGGGGGGGACCATCACCGGGGAGCTGTTTTTT. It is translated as CASSPPTGGTITGELFF.

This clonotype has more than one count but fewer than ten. CDR3 nucleotide sequence: TGTGCCAGCAGCTTCGGCGGGGGCACCAATGAGCAGTTCTTC. The encoded protein is CASSFGGGTNEQFF. The chain couples TRBV13 to TRBJ2-1; tentative D call: TRBD2 (7 bases). Germline lookup yields CDR1 PRHDT and CDR2 FYEKMQ (reference sequence). V lost 3 bases and J lost 6, with 12 bases in between. The CDR3 is 14 amino acids.

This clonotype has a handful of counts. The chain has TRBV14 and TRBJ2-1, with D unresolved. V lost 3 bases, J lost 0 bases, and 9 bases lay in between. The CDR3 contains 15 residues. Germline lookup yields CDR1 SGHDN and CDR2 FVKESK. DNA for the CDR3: TGTGCCAGCAGCCAGGGCTACTTCTCCTACAATGAGCAGTTCTTC. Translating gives CASSQGYFSYNEQFF. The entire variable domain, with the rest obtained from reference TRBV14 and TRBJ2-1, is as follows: EAGVTQFPSHSVIEKGQTVTLRCDPISGHDNLYWYRRVMGKEIKFLLHFVKESKQDESGMPNNRFLAERTGGTYSTLKVQPAELEDSGVYFCASSQGYFSYNEQFFGPGTRLTVL.

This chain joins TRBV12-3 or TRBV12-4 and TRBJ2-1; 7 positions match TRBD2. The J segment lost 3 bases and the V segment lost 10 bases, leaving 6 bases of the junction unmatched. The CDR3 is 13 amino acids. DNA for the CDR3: TGTGCCACCTTCAGGGACTACTACAATGAGCAGTTCTTC. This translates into CATFRDYYNEQFF.

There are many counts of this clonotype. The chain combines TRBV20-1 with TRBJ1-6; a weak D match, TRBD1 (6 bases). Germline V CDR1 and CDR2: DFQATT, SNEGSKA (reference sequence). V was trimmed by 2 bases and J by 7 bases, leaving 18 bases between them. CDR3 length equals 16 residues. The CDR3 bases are TGCAGTGCTAGACCCGAGGGGGGACTAGGCAATTCACCCCTCCACTTT. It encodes CSARPEGGLGNSPLHF.

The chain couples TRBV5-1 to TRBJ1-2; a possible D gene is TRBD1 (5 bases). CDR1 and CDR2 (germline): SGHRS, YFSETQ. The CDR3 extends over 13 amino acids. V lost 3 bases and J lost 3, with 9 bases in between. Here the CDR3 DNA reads TGCGCCAGCAGCTGGGGGGGAGACTATGGCTACACCTTC. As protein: CASSWGGDYGYTF.

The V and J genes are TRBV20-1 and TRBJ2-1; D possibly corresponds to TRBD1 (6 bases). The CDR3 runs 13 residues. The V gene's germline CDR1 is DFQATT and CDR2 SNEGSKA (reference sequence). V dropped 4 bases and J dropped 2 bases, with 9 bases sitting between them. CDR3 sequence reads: CSAKGVTYNEQFF. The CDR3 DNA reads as TGCAGTGCTAAGGGGGTCACCTACAATGAGCAGTTCTTC.

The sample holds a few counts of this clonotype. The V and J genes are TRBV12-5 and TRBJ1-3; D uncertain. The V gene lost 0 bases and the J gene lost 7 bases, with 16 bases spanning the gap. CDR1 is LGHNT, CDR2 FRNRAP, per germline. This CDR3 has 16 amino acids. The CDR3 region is CASGLVPTGSKNTIYF. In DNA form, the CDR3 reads TGTGCTAGTGGTTTGGTACCAACCGGGAGTAAGAACACCATATATTTT.

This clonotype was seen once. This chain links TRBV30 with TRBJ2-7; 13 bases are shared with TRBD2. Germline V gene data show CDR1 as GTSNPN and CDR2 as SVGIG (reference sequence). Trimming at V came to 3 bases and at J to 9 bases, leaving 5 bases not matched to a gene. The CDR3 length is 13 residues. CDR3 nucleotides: TGTGCCTGGAGGCGGACTAGCGGGGGTTCGCAGTACTTC. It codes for CAWRRTSGGSQYF.

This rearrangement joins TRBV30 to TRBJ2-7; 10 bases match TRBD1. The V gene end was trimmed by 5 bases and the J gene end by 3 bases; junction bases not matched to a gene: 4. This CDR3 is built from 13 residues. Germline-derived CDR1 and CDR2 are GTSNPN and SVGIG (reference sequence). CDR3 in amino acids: CAWDGQGDYEQYF. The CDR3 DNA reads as TGTGCCTGGGACGGACAGGGGGACTACGAGCAGTACTTC.